This entry lists 26 T cell receptor beta chains sequenced from one sample in a study of T-cell memory formation after mild COVID-19. TCRdb processed the 5' RACE reads anew with MiXCR; each CDR3 protein has one entry. The sample lists approximately 250,000 distinct CDR3 sequences, 15% seen once, with 2.1% in the top ten. Specimen: PBMCs or a T cell subset sorted from them (not recorded which). These receptor sequences come from an adult woman who had mild COVID-19 (a few samples of this study predate the infection). Cell type and time point are not known.

In its sample, this clonotype was seen a few times. J is TRBJ2-7 and V is TRBV7-3; TRBD2 aligns across 15 bases. Germline values: CDR1 SGHTA, CDR2 FQGTGA. There are 14 residues in the CDR3. The V and J ends lost 4 bases and 6 bases, in that order; junction bases with no gene match: 1. The CDR3 DNA follows: TGTGCCAGCAGCTCGGGACTAGCGGGAGGCGAGCAGTACTTC. Translation gives CASSSGLAGGEQYF.

This clonotype was picked up many times. This sequence joins TRBV12-3 or TRBV12-4 and TRBJ2-1; D possibly corresponds to TRBD2 (5 bases). The ends were cut back, 6 bases at V and 4 bases at J, with 10 bases in the middle. The CDR3 contains 13 residues. CDR3 loop: CASSPTGYNEQFF. CDR3 bases: TGTGCCAGCAGCCCCACGGGGTACAATGAGCAGTTCTTC.

The rearrangement joins TRBV20-1 to TRBJ2-5; 7 bases fit TRBD2. The CDR3 consists of 16 residues. V lost 6 bases to trimming and J lost 1 base; unmatched junction nucleotides: 14. The germline V gene has CDR1 DFQATT and CDR2 SNEGSKA (reference sequence). CDR3: CSARSGVAGAQETQYF. CDR3 bases: TGCAGTGCCCGAAGCGGGGTAGCGGGCGCCCAAGAGACCCAGTACTTC.

This clonotype was counted between two and nine times. This chain uses TRBV9 with TRBJ2-3; no reliable D call. Trimming cost V 5 bases and J 2 bases, with 9 bases left between them. The length of the CDR3 is 13 residues. Germline lookup yields CDR1 SGDLS and CDR2 YYNGEE. CDR3 residues: CASSQITTDTQYF. DNA for the CDR3: TGTGCCAGCAGTCAGATCACCACAGATACGCAGTATTTT.

This clonotype was observed at least ten times. The germline gene is not matched at one end of the junction; a read error may be the cause. The rearrangement joins TRBV3-1 to TRBJ1-2; perhaps TRBD1 as D (5 bases). This CDR3 contains 14 residues. Per the germline V gene, CDR1 is LGHDT and CDR2 is YNNKEL (reference sequence). The CDR3 here is CASSEDSWGYGYTF. The CDR3 DNA reads as TGTGCCAGCAGCGAAGACAGCTGGGGCTATGGCTACACCTTC.

The rearrangement links TRBV7-7 to TRBJ2-5, with a weak D call TRBD1 (6 bases). Germline lookup yields CDR1 SSHAT and CDR2 FNYEAQ (reference sequence). V was trimmed by 5 bases and J by 2 bases, leaving 15 bases between them. This CDR3 spans 15 amino acids. CDR3 loop: CASSQGTTRQETQYF. The CDR3 coding sequence is TGTGCCAGCAGCCAGGGGACAACCAGGCAAGAGACCCAGTACTTC.

This chain connects TRBV7-9 to TRBJ2-7; the D is unclear. The ends were cut back, 0 bases at V and 2 bases at J, with 5 bases in the middle. CDR3 length: 13 residues. From germline, CDR1 is SEHNR and CDR2 FQNEAQ (reference sequence). CDR3 DNA: TGTGCCAGCAGCTTAGCGGTTACCTACGAGCAGTACTTC. This encodes CASSLAVTYEQYF.

The chain links TRBV24-1 to TRBJ1-4, with D uncertain. This CDR3 spans 16 amino acids. Trimming shortened V by 4 bases and J by 0 bases, and 11 bases separated the two germline ends. Germline CDR1 and CDR2: KGHDR and SFDVKD. The CDR3 DNA sequence: TGTGCCACCAGTGAACACACCGGGACAACTAATGAAAAACTGTTTTTT. This codes for CATSEHTGTTNEKLFF.

The chain carries TRBV4-2 and TRBJ2-1, with a weak D call TRBD2 (6 bases). The germline V gene encodes CDR1 LGHNA and CDR2 YNFKEQ. The V end lost 5 bases, the J end lost 4 bases, and 15 bases lay between the germline ends. The CDR3 is 15 residues long. CDR3 bases: TGTGCCAGCAGCACTTGGGTAGGGAGGTACAATGAGCAGTTCTTC. It encodes CASSTWVGRYNEQFF.

This clonotype showed up just a few times. CDR3 coding DNA: TGCAGTGCAGAGGGGCGCTTAAGGGGACAGCCGCGCTCCTACGAGCAGTACTTC. This encodes CSAEGRLRGQPRSYEQYF. The chain couples TRBV20-1 to TRBJ2-7, with 7 bases identical to TRBD1. CDR3 size: 18 residues. Germline CDR1 is DFQATT and CDR2 is SNEGSKA (reference sequence). Trimming cost V 6 bases and J 0 bases; bases outside gene matches: 20.

This clonotype was recorded a few times. The chain couples TRBV25-1 to TRBJ1-2; D may be TRBD1 (5 bases). CDR3 length: 14 amino acids. Germline V gene data show CDR1 as MGHDK and CDR2 as SYGVNS. V dropped 5 bases and J dropped 8 bases, with 18 bases sitting between them. The CDR3 DNA reads as TGTGCCAGCAGTCCACGGGGCGGGGTCAAGGGCTACACCTTC. This translates into CASSPRGGVKGYTF.

This clonotype came up a few times. The chain recombines TRBV11-2 with TRBJ2-7, with TRBD1 as a possible D gene (6 bases). The CDR3 is 15 residues long. Looked up from germline, CDR1 is SGHAT and CDR2 is FQNNGV. Trimming stripped 7 bases from V and 3 bases from J, with 19 bases between. CDR3 DNA: TGTGCCAGCATCAAAGGGGGAACAGTCAGCTACGAGCAGTACTTC. This translates into CASIKGGTVSYEQYF.

The rearrangement joins TRBV3-1 to TRBJ2-1; D might be TRBD2 (5 bases). V lost 6 bases, J lost 6 bases, and 12 bases lay in between. Germline V lookup: CDR1 LGHDT, CDR2 YNNKEL (reference sequence). This CDR3 comprises 13 residues. The CDR3 nucleotides are TGTGCCAGCAGGGCGAGCGGCCTCAATGAGCAGTTCTTC. Residues: CASRASGLNEQFF.

This clonotype was counted between two and nine times. The rearrangement links TRBV18 to TRBJ1-2; a possible D gene is TRBD1 (5 bases). Trimming shortened V by 2 bases and J by 2 bases, and 15 bases separated the two germline ends. The CDR3 has 16 residues. Per germline, CDR1 KGHSH and CDR2 LQKENI. This CDR3 reads CASSPSLTVVNYGYTF. The CDR3 nucleotides are TGTGCCAGCTCACCATCGCTGACAGTCGTGAACTATGGCTACACCTTC.

The J gene is TRBJ2-2, the V gene TRBV2; D is unclear. With 6 bases removed from V and 5 bases from J, the gap between germline ends came to 16 bases. From germline, CDR1 is SNHLY and CDR2 FYNNEI. This CDR3 is built from 15 residues. The chain's CDR3 is CASSGSSGGTGELFF. The CDR3 bases are TGTGCCAGCAGCGGTAGTTCGGGTGGAACCGGGGAGCTGTTTTTT. The whole variable domain, filled in from reference TRBV2 and TRBJ2-2, reads EPEVTQTPSHQVTQMGQEVILRCVPISNHLYFYWYRQILGQKVEFLVSFYNNEISEKSEIFDDQFSVERPDGSNFTLKIRSTKLEDSAMYFCASSGSSGGTGELFFGEGSRLTVL.

This clonotype has more than one count but fewer than ten. The chain uses TRBV3-1 and TRBJ1-1; no clear D gene. The CDR3 contains 13 residues. Germline CDR1 LGHDT, CDR2 YNNKEL (reference sequence). The V and J ends lost 7 bases and 1 base respectively, with 10 bases between them. CDR3 sequence reads: CASIAGGNTEAFF. The CDR3 nucleotides read TGTGCCAGCATCGCCGGCGGGAACACTGAAGCTTTCTTT.

This clonotype was detected only a few times. The CDR3 DNA reads TGTGCCAGCAGCCTGTGGGACAGTTACACCGGGGAGCTGTTTTTT. As protein: CASSLWDSYTGELFF. The V call is TRBV5-5, the J call TRBJ2-2, with 7 positions matching TRBD1. J gave up 3 bases and V 4 bases, and 6 bases lay outside the gene matches. Germline CDR1 SGHKS, CDR2 YYEKEE (reference sequence). This CDR3 contains 15 residues. The complete variable domain, with remaining parts taken from reference TRBV5-5 and TRBJ2-2, reads DAGVTQSPTHLIKTRGQQVTLRCSPISGHKSVSWYQQVLGQGPQFIFQYYEKEERGRGNFPDRFSARQFPNYSSELNVNALLLGDSALYLCASSLWDSYTGELFFGEGSRLTVL.

This clonotype was counted only a few times. The chain couples TRBV3-1 to TRBJ2-3; 8 nucleotides line up with TRBD1. CDR3 length: 16 residues. J lost 6 bases, V lost 4 bases, and 12 bases had no gene match. Germline assignment: CDR1 LGHDT and CDR2 YNNKEL (reference sequence). CDR3: CASSPRTGSQRDTQYF. Here the CDR3 DNA reads TGTGCCAGCAGCCCCCGGACAGGGTCCCAGAGGGATACGCAGTATTTT.

There are many counts of this clonotype. V usage is TRBV7-9 and J usage is TRBJ1-1; D not resolved. Germline lookup yields CDR1 SEHNR and CDR2 FQNEAQ (reference sequence). The CDR3 loop spans 13 amino acids. V was clipped by 7 bases and J by 1 base, with 10 bases between them. The CDR3 is CASTDVGNTEAFF. CDR3 bases: TGTGCCAGCACCGACGTAGGGAACACTGAAGCTTTCTTT.

This clonotype has more than one count but fewer than ten. This chain uses TRBV7-8 with TRBJ1-2, with a tentative D call TRBD1 (5 bases). Germline CDR1 SGHVS, CDR2 FQNEAQ. The CDR3 contains 17 residues. The ends were cut back, 5 bases at V and 4 bases at J, with 23 bases in the middle. CDR3 sequence: CASSPTDVGGGSYGYTF. The DNA for the CDR3 is TGTGCCAGCAGCCCTACGGATGTAGGTGGGGGAAGCTATGGCTACACCTTC.

The rearrangement uses TRBV24-1 and TRBJ1-6; D perhaps matches TRBD1 (6 bases). Per germline, CDR1 KGHDR and CDR2 SFDVKD. V dropped 2 bases and J dropped 0 bases, with 10 bases sitting between them. This CDR3 is built from 17 residues. CDR3 DNA sequence: TGTGCCACCAGTGATTCTCAGGGGAGCTCCTATAATTCACCCCTCCACTTT. Amino acid sequence: CATSDSQGSSYNSPLHF.

CDR3 region: CASSKDRADTQYF. CDR3 DNA: TGTGCCAGCAGCAAAGACCGGGCGGATACGCAGTATTTT. V and J are TRBV11-2 and TRBJ2-3; D not certain. The CDR3 contains 13 residues. Trimming took 5 bases from V and 6 from J, leaving 12 bases between them. The germline V gene has CDR1 SGHAT and CDR2 FQNNGV.

The rearrangement links TRBV24-1 to TRBJ1-5; a weak D match, TRBD1 (6 bases). Trimming took off 3 bases at V and 9 bases at J, with 17 bases between the two ends. Looked up from germline, CDR1 is KGHDR and CDR2 is SFDVKD. The CDR3 loop spans 15 amino acids. CDR3 nucleotide sequence: TGTGCCACCAGTGATCCCCGGGGGGCTCCAGGGCCCCAGCATTTT. Amino acids: CATSDPRGAPGPQHF.

The rearrangement links TRBV3-1 to TRBJ1-4, with a tentative D call TRBD1 (5 bases). This CDR3 has 16 residues. V was cut by 3 bases and J by 8 bases, with 19 bases left in between. Germline assignment: CDR1 LGHDT and CDR2 YNNKEL (reference sequence). The chain's CDR3 is CASSQPGTGNAEKLFF. Written as DNA, the CDR3 is TGTGCCAGCAGCCAGCCCGGGACGGGCAATGCGGAAAAACTGTTTTTT.

CDR3 sequence (DNA): TGCAGTGCTAGAGATCCCGGTGGGGCCGCCCGAGGCTACACCTTC. Translation gives CSARDPGGAARGYTF. V is TRBV20-1 and J is TRBJ1-2; D is possibly TRBD1 (5 bases). This CDR3 comprises 15 residues. Trimming took off 0 bases at V and 8 bases at J, with 19 bases between the two ends. Looked up from germline, CDR1 is DFQATT and CDR2 is SNEGSKA (reference sequence).

The gene calls are TRBV6-5 and TRBJ2-7; the D is unclear. Trimming pared 5 bases from V and 7 bases from J, leaving 21 bases between. Germline CDR1 MNHEY, CDR2 SVGAGI. This CDR3 spans 15 amino acids. Here the CDR3 DNA reads TGTGCCAGCAGTCTAACTAATCGGATAGCCGGGGAGCAGTACTTC. This gives the protein CASSLTNRIAGEQYF.